This T cell receptor beta chain was sequenced in a study of T cell changes during pregnancy in multiple sclerosis. Here immunoSEQ multiplex PCR was the method, and the copy in TCRdb shows in-frame clones only, minus some. The profile covers roughly 110,000 clones, with approximately 90% appearing a single time and 1.6% taken by the ten largest. This TCR derives from a female donor with multiple sclerosis, enrolled in a pregnancy study. Material: peripheral blood, obtained after pregnancy.

This chain's CDR3 is CASSLGLAVNTEAFF. Written as DNA, the CDR3 is TGCGCCAGCAGCTTGGGGCTGGCAGTGAACACTGAAGCTTTCTTT. The chain uses TRBV5-1 and TRBJ1-1; no reliable D call. Between the trimmed V and J ends, which lost 0 bases and 0 bases, there was a span of 9 bases. This CDR3 comprises 15 residues. Germline CDR1 and CDR2: SGHRS and YFSETQ.